This passage covers 4 T cell receptor beta chains from one sample sequenced in a study of response to subunit inactivated influenza vaccine (dated by TCRdb to 2017 to 2018). Taken with the paper, the label for time point translates to: 45 days after influenza vaccine administration. Libraries were made using RT-PCR. Instrument used: Illumina HiSeq 2500. TCRdb trimmed public reads at Q25 via fastp, called clones via MiXCR and kept in-frame beta chains. Each CDR3 protein appears once, grouped with its most common genes and DNA. This sample gives a few hundred thousand distinct CDR3 sequences in total; approximately 10% of them show up just once. The leading ten clones occupy around 12% of the sample. The starting material was PBMCs from blood, obtained 40 to 50 days after vaccination. These receptors all come from a man aged 50-60 years who received an inactivated influenza vaccine. Donor details come from another sample of the same person, matched by shared clones.

The rearrangement joins TRBV7-9 to TRBJ2-1; TRBD2 matches at 12 bases. Losses at the gene ends were 1 base for V and 9 bases for J; bases not matched to a gene: 1. Per the germline V gene, CDR1 is SEHNR and CDR2 is FQNEAQ (reference sequence). This CDR3 comprises 14 residues. CDR3 in DNA: TGTGCCAGCAGCTTAGTACTAGCGGGAGGTGAGCAGTTCTTC. Translation: CASSLVLAGGEQFF.

The chain links TRBV13 to TRBJ2-3; 8 nucleotides align to TRBD1. The CDR3 is made up of 16 amino acids. CDR1 is PRHDT, CDR2 FYEKMQ, per germline (reference sequence). The V and J ends lost 5 bases and 3 bases, in that order; junction bases with no gene match: 10. CDR3 coding DNA: TGTGCCAGCAGCCGTAATCGGGACAGGATAACAGATACGCAGTATTTT. It specifies CASSRNRDRITDTQYF.

The rearrangement joins TRBV6-2 or TRBV6-3 to TRBJ2-3, with 11 bases aligning to TRBD2. Germline CDR1 is MNHEY and CDR2 is SVGEGT. Trimming removed 6 bases from V and 3 bases from J; junction bases left unmatched: 11. The CDR3 runs to 17 residues. CDR3 protein: CASSHPRLAGKTDTQYF. The DNA for the CDR3 is TGTGCCAGCAGCCACCCCAGACTAGCGGGGAAGACAGATACGCAGTATTTT.

The genes are TRBV9 and TRBJ2-4, with 8 nucleotides matching TRBD1. Per germline, CDR1 SGDLS and CDR2 YYNGEE. V lost 3 bases to trimming and J lost 10 bases; unmatched junction nucleotides: 6. This CDR3 has 13 residues. The CDR3 is CASSADRAAIQYF. The CDR3 DNA follows: TGTGCCAGCAGCGCGGACAGGGCCGCGATTCAGTACTTC.